This T cell receptor beta chain was profiled in a study of brain T cells in children with intractable seizures. Study-level findings and limits: Clones missing pre-surgery may reflect undersampling of that blood sample. HCMV serostatus was not known, and viral specificity came from CDR3 similarity only.

As to this clone: The antigen is unknown.

This CDR3 has 15 residues. The ends were cut back, 0 bases at V and 0 bases at J, with 7 bases in the middle. Germline V lookup: CDR1 SGHDT, CDR2 YYEEEE. The time point here: blood from clinic visit 5 months post-surgery; TSC patient then seizure free. Before surgery, patients took at least one anti-epileptic drug. Generated by immunoSEQ multiplex PCR, the TCRdb table keeps only in-frame clones and is missing some. This sample has under 400,000 clones, with roughly 93% found just once. The clonotype was recovered from a boy less than two years old with tuberous sclerosis and intractable seizures. The rearrangement uses TRBV5-6 and TRBJ1-5; D unresolved. The sample in question was peripheral blood, obtained roughly 5 months after surgery. CDR3: CASSLAGNSNQPQHF. CDR3 DNA: TGTGCCAGCAGCTTGGCCGGGAATAGCAATCAGCCCCAGCATTTT.